What follows is one T cell receptor (beta chain) and its context. Its target is not known. The CDR3 spans 17 residues. V dropped 3 bases and J dropped 1 base, with 19 bases sitting between them. Germline V gene data show CDR1 as DFQATT and CDR2 as SNEGSKA (reference sequence). This entry belongs to a study of blood T cells in healthy people across ages. Notes on the study in general: Diversity was higher, and naive CD4+ cells more numerous, in long-lived donors than in aged donors.

Then a second PCR, running roughly 6 to 12 cycles, was carried out with a sample-barcoded 5' primer and a J-beta primer mix. Each CDR3 protein gets one entry after TCRdb re-called the 5' RACE reads with MiXCR. The sample shows around 990,000 distinct CDR3 sequences, 35% to 40% of them seen only once. Sample: blood. The TCR sequence derives from a man younger than 30 in good health. V is TRBV20-1 and J is TRBJ1-3, with D possibly matching TRBD1 (5 bases). The DNA for the CDR3 is TGCAGTGCTAGTCTCGGGGCCCGTTTTTCATCTGGAAACACCATATATTTT. This encodes CSASLGARFSSGNTIYF.